These 23 T cell receptor beta chains were sequenced from one sample in a study of T cell responses to AZD1222 COVID-19 vaccine. Clones were read by immunoSEQ multiplex PCR, and TCRdb kept only the in-frame ones, dropping some. The sample includes 160,000 or so clones, approximately 90% of them seen just once. The sequenced sample was peripheral blood, obtained on day 0 of AZD1222 vaccination. The receptors here all came from an adult in good health.

The chain combines TRBV10-3 with TRBJ1-2; D is unresolved. The CDR3 covers 11 residues. V was pared by 6 bases and J by 4 bases, with 6 bases between. Germline V lookup: CDR1 ENHRY, CDR2 SYGVKD. The CDR3 region is CAISQPYGYTF. CDR3 nucleotides: TGTGCCATCAGCCAGCCCTATGGCTACACCTTC.

The V gene is TRBV6-1, the J gene TRBJ2-5; no clear D. Germline-derived CDR1 and CDR2 are MNHNS and SASEGT. Between the trimmed V and J ends, which lost 4 bases and 0 bases, there was a span of 15 bases. The CDR3 totals 16 residues. This CDR3 is CASSVEHKKYQETQYF. CDR3 nucleotides: TGTGCCAGCAGTGTTGAGCACAAAAAGTACCAAGAGACCCAGTACTTC.

CDR3 sequence reads: CASTSGGSFNEQFF. The CDR3 DNA is TGTGCCAGCACCTCGGGCGGGAGTTTTAATGAGCAGTTCTTC. This chain connects TRBV27 to TRBJ2-1; 7 nucleotides agree with TRBD2. The V gene's germline CDR1 is MNHEY and CDR2 SMNVEV (reference sequence). The J segment lost 7 bases and the V segment lost 7 bases, leaving 10 bases of the junction unmatched. The CDR3 is 14 residues long.

The chain links TRBV9 to TRBJ2-7; no definite D call. Trimming stripped 1 base from V and 6 bases from J, with 14 bases between. The CDR3 has 14 residues. Germline loops: CDR1 SGDLS, CDR2 YYNGEE. The CDR3: CASSVRPLMTEQYF. As DNA, the CDR3 is TGTGCCAGCAGCGTACGCCCCCTCATGACCGAGCAGTACTTC.

The rearrangement links TRBV19 to TRBJ2-5; possible D gene TRBD1, 6 bases. The CDR3 covers 14 residues. Looked up from germline, CDR1 is LNHDA and CDR2 is SQIVND (reference sequence). The ends were cut back, 3 bases at V and 6 bases at J, with 14 bases in the middle. CDR3 sequence (DNA): TGTGCCAGTAGTATGGTCGGACAGTACAAGACCCAGTACTTC. This encodes CASSMVGQYKTQYF.

The V and J genes are TRBV27 and TRBJ2-2, with TRBD2 as a possible D gene (5 bases). Germline CDR1 reads MNHEY; CDR2 reads SMNVEV (reference sequence). This CDR3 is built from 16 residues. The V end lost 0 bases, the J end lost 5 bases, and 13 bases lay between the germline ends. The CDR3 DNA reads as TGTGCCAGCAGTTTATCGTTCAACGGGATAACCGGGGAGCTGTTTTTT. As protein: CASSLSFNGITGELFF.

The rearrangement links TRBV6-5 to TRBJ2-3; TRBD2 is a possible D gene (5 bases). V lost 7 bases, J lost 4 bases, and 12 bases lay in between. CDR3 length: 13 residues. The germline CDR1 and CDR2 sequences are MNHEY and SVGAGI. The CDR3 reads CASIPRGADTQYF. The CDR3 nucleotides read TGTGCCAGCATCCCACGGGGTGCAGATACGCAGTATTTT.

The chain recombines TRBV4-2 with TRBJ1-5, with D hard to call. CDR3 length: 15 amino acids. The germline gives CDR1 LGHNA, CDR2 YNFKEQ. The V and J ends lost 1 base and 0 bases respectively, with 7 bases between them. CDR3 protein: CASSQADGSNQPQHF. CDR3 DNA sequence: TGTGCCAGCAGCCAAGCGGATGGTAGCAATCAGCCCCAGCATTTT.

The chain joins TRBV5-5 to TRBJ2-5; 9 bases match TRBD1. Germline values: CDR1 SGHKS, CDR2 YYEKEE (reference sequence). Trimming took 1 base from V and 4 from J; bases not matched to a gene: 5. The CDR3 has 15 residues. CDR3 protein: CASSLRTGGLETQYF. The CDR3 region has the DNA TGTGCCAGCAGCTTGAGAACAGGGGGCCTAGAGACCCAGTACTTC.

The chain joins TRBV30 to TRBJ2-7; D is perhaps TRBD1 (5 bases). Germline assignment: CDR1 GTSNPN and CDR2 SVGIG (reference sequence). The CDR3 totals 13 residues. The V end was cut by 8 bases, the J end by 3 bases, with 17 bases between. CDR3 in DNA: TGTGCCGGAACAGGCCCGGCCGTCTACGAGCAGTACTTC. Protein product: CAGTGPAVYEQYF. The full variable domain, rest sourced from reference TRBV30 and TRBJ2-7, is SQTIHQWPATLVQPVGSPLSLECTVEGTSNPNLYWYRQAAGRGLQLLFYSVGIGQISSEVPQNLSASRPQDRQFILSSKKLLLSDSGFYLCAGTGPAVYEQYFGPGTRLTVT.

V and J are TRBV10-3 and TRBJ1-1, with D maybe TRBD1 (5 bases). Germline values: CDR1 ENHRY, CDR2 SYGVKD. The CDR3 is made up of 13 amino acids. Trimming pared 10 bases from V and 6 bases from J, leaving 18 bases between. The CDR3 DNA follows: TGTGCCACTGACAGAGAAAAGGGATCTGAAGCTTTCTTT. Translating it yields CATDREKGSEAFF.

This chain connects TRBV7-8 to TRBJ1-6; D may be TRBD1 (5 bases). Trimming took off 2 bases at V and 5 bases at J, with 10 bases between the two ends. The CDR3 consists of 15 residues. Germline CDR1 and CDR2: SGHVS and FQNEAQ. For the CDR3, the DNA is TGTGCCAGCAGCTTACCCCAGGGTAATAATTCACCCCTCCACTTT. Translated, it gives CASSLPQGNNSPLHF.

The J gene is TRBJ2-2, the V gene TRBV18; D is perhaps TRBD2 (5 bases). The V gene's germline CDR1 is KGHSH and CDR2 LQKENI. Trimming pared 1 base from V and 4 bases from J, leaving 16 bases between. CDR3 size: 17 residues. The CDR3 sequence: CASSPQEATTSTGELFF. CDR3 sequence (DNA): TGTGCCAGCTCACCACAGGAGGCCACCACGAGCACCGGGGAGCTGTTTTTT. The whole variable domain, remainder taken from reference TRBV18 and TRBJ2-2, is NAGVMQNPRHLVRRRGQEARLRCSPMKGHSHVYWYRQLPEEGLKFMVYLQKENIIDESGMPKERFSAEFPKEGPSILRIQQVVRGDSAAYFCASSPQEATTSTGELFFGEGSRLTVL.

CDR3 loop: CASSAAGAYNEQFF. CDR3 coding DNA: TGTGCCAGCAGTGCAGCGGGGGCCTACAATGAGCAGTTCTTC. The chain carries TRBV6-1 and TRBJ2-1, with 8 bases aligning to TRBD2. CDR1 is MNHNS, CDR2 SASEGT, per germline. The length of the CDR3 is 14 residues. The V and J ends lost 4 bases and 2 bases, in that order; junction bases with no gene match: 1.

With respect to this clone: This sample includes further DNA sequences coding for the same CDR3. V is TRBV20-1 and J is TRBJ1-2, with no clear D. Germline lookup yields CDR1 DFQATT and CDR2 SNEGSKA (reference sequence). CDR3 length: 11 amino acids. Between the trimmed V and J ends, which lost 4 bases and 0 bases, there was a span of 3 bases. CDR3 loop: CSATTNYGYTF. The CDR3, as DNA: TGCAGTGCTACAACTAACTATGGCTACACCTTC.

The genes are TRBV4-1 and TRBJ2-7; D is unclear. Trimming stripped 4 bases from V and 3 bases from J, with 10 bases between. CDR1 and CDR2 from the germline V gene are MGHRA and YSYEKL. The CDR3 covers 13 residues. This CDR3 is CASSPLEFYEQYF. CDR3 DNA sequence: TGCGCCAGCAGCCCCCTAGAGTTCTACGAGCAGTACTTC.

This sequence joins TRBV6-2 or TRBV6-3 and TRBJ1-5, with a possible D match to TRBD1 (5 bases). Germline V gene lookup returns CDR1 MNHEY and CDR2 SVGEGT. Trimming took 6 bases from V and 5 from J, leaving 23 bases between them. This CDR3 is 17 amino acids long. The DNA for the CDR3 is TGTGCCAGCAGCTATCGGCTGGGGGGAGGGGCGGATCAGCCCCAGCATTTT. This gives the protein CASSYRLGGGADQPQHF.

Worth noting for this clone: Other DNA sequences of this sample code for an identical CDR3. V gene TRBV5-1 combines with J gene TRBJ2-1; D unclear. CDR1 is SGHRS and CDR2 is YFSETQ in the germline V gene. The CDR3 covers 13 residues. The V end was cut by 0 bases, the J end by 3 bases, with 4 bases between. The CDR3 nucleotides are TGCGCCAGCAGCTTGGGGAGCTACAATGAGCAGTTCTTC. This sequence encodes CASSLGSYNEQFF.

The V call is TRBV4-3, the J call TRBJ2-3; D unresolved. With 1 base removed from V and 2 bases from J, the gap between germline ends came to 10 bases. The V gene's germline CDR1 is LGHNA and CDR2 YSLEER. This CDR3 contains 15 residues. CDR3 amino acids: CASSQVHWTTDTQYF. The CDR3 nucleotides read TGCGCCAGCAGCCAAGTCCACTGGACCACAGATACGCAGTATTTT.

The chain is built from TRBV6-2 or TRBV6-3 and TRBJ2-7, with a possible D match to TRBD2 (5 bases). The CDR3 is made up of 12 amino acids. V was trimmed by 2 bases and J by 4 bases, leaving 6 bases between them. Per the germline V gene, CDR1 is MNHEY and CDR2 is SVGEGT. For the CDR3, the DNA is TGTGCCAGCAGTTACGAGGGATACGAGCAGTACTTC. Its protein is CASSYEGYEQYF.

The chain employs TRBV6-5 and TRBJ2-1; 7 bases are a match to TRBD2. CDR1 is MNHEY and CDR2 is SVGAGI in the germline V gene. The CDR3 runs 14 residues. Germline trimming cut 5 bases from V and 7 bases from J; bases unmatched to any gene: 8. CDR3 coding DNA: TGTGCCAGCAGTACCCGACTAGCAGGGAATGAGCAGTTCTTC. Translated, it gives CASSTRLAGNEQFF.

V is TRBV7-9 and J is TRBJ2-1; 11 bases are a match to TRBD2. The CDR3 has 16 residues. With 5 bases clipped from V and 8 bases from J, the junction kept 11 bases outside the gene matches. CDR1 and CDR2 (germline): SEHNR, FQNEAQ (reference sequence). CDR3 nucleotides: TGTGCCAGCAGCCGACTAGCGGGAAATGTTATCTATGAGCAGTTCTTC. The encoded protein is CASSRLAGNVIYEQFF.

The genes are TRBV7-9 and TRBJ2-2; maybe TRBD1 (6 bases). Germline V gives CDR1 SEHNR, CDR2 FQNEAQ (reference sequence). V lost 3 bases and J lost 6, with 8 bases in between. The CDR3 loop spans 13 amino acids. CDR3 coding DNA: TGTGCCAGCAGCTTGAAGGGGGCCGGGGAGCTGTTTTTT. Its translation: CASSLKGAGELFF.